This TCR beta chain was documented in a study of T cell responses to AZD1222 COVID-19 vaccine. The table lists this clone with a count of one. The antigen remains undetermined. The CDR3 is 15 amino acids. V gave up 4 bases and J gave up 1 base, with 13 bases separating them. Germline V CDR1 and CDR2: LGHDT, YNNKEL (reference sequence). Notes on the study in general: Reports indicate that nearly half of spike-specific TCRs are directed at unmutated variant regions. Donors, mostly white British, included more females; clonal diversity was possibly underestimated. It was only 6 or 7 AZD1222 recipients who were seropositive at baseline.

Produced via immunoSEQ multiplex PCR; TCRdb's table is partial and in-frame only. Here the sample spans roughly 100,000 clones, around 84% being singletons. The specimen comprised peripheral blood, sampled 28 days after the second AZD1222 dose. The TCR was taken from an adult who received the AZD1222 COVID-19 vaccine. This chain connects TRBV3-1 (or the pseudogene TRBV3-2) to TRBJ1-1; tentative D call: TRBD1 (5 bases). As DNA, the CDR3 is TGTGCCAGCAGCCGTCCAGGGACCGGGAACACTGAAGCTTTCTTT. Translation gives CASSRPGTGNTEAFF.